These 32 T cell receptor beta chains originate from one sample sequenced in a study of spatial heterogeneity in lung cancer. TCRdb processed the 5' RACE reads anew with MiXCR; each CDR3 protein has one entry. The sample holds roughly 79,000 distinct CDR3 sequences, roughly 8% seen once. Time point indicated: sample taken at primary tumor resection. Sequenced material: PBMCs, taken at surgery. The receptors shown here come from a male donor with early-stage non-small cell lung cancer.

This clonotype came up many times. The chain has TRBV3-1 and TRBJ1-1; the match to TRBD1 covers 10 bases. Germline CDR1 is LGHDT and CDR2 is YNNKEL (reference sequence). With 3 bases clipped from V and 10 bases from J, the junction kept 5 bases outside the gene matches. This CDR3 comprises 13 residues. The CDR3 nucleotides are TGTGCCAGCAGCCAGACAGGGGGCTTTCGAGCTTTCTTT. Protein: CASSQTGGFRAFF.

This clonotype was observed many times. The chain employs TRBV2 and TRBJ2-7; a possible D gene is TRBD1 (6 bases). The CDR3 is 14 amino acids. Germline CDR1 and CDR2: SNHLY and FYNNEI. Trimming shortened V by 6 bases and J by 2 bases, and 14 bases separated the two germline ends. CDR3 nucleotide sequence: TGTGCCAGCAGCAGACAGGCGCCTCCCTACGAGCAGTACTTC. Its translation is CASSRQAPPYEQYF.

This clonotype was observed many times. The V call is TRBV10-3, the J call TRBJ2-7; 8 nucleotides agree with TRBD1. The germline gives CDR1 ENHRY, CDR2 SYGVKD. With V trimmed by 6 bases and J by 5 bases, 6 bases remained unmatched. CDR3 length equals 13 residues. This CDR3 is CAISTDRVHEQYF. The CDR3 coding sequence is TGTGCCATCAGCACGGACAGGGTCCACGAGCAGTACTTC.

This clonotype has at least ten counts. Here the CDR3 DNA reads TGCGCCAGCAGCGTGATGAGCTCCTACAATGAGCAGTTCTTC. This sequence encodes CASSVMSSYNEQFF. This chain uses TRBV5-1 with TRBJ2-1, with D hard to call. The germline gives CDR1 SGHRS, CDR2 YFSETQ. V was trimmed by 4 bases and J by 0 bases, leaving 8 bases between them. The CDR3 spans 14 residues.

This clonotype was found many times. The V gene is TRBV29-1, the J gene TRBJ1-1; possibly TRBD1 for D (5 bases). The CDR3 extends over 14 amino acids. The germline V gene encodes CDR1 SQVTM and CDR2 ANQGSEA. V lost 8 bases to trimming and J lost 0 bases, with 16 bases between them. The CDR3 loop reads CSSQGGAVNTEAFF. The CDR3 region has the DNA TGCAGCTCCCAGGGCGGCGCGGTGAACACTGAAGCTTTCTTT. The full variable domain, rest sourced from reference TRBV29-1 and TRBJ1-1, is SAVISQKPSRDICQRGTSLTIQCQVDSQVTMMFWYRQQPGQSLTLIATANQGSEATYESGFVIDKFPISRPNLTFSTLTVSNMSPEDSSIYLCSSQGGAVNTEAFFGQGTRLTVV.

The chain recombines TRBV12-3 or TRBV12-4 with TRBJ2-1; the match to TRBD2 covers 7 bases. The V segment lost 6 bases and the J segment 1 base; nucleotides outside the gene matches: 9. The CDR3 loop spans 16 amino acids. The CDR3 loop reads CASSPRLAGSYNEQFF. CDR3 bases: TGTGCCAGCAGCCCTCGACTAGCCGGATCCTACAATGAGCAGTTCTTC.

V and J are TRBV2 and TRBJ2-6; D ambiguous. CDR3 length: 15 residues. Trimming removed 2 bases from V and 1 base from J, with 6 bases in between. Germline-derived CDR1 and CDR2 are SNHLY and FYNNEI. The CDR3 protein is CASSENTSGANVLTF. DNA for the CDR3: TGTGCCAGCAGTGAAAACACGTCTGGGGCCAACGTCCTGACTTTC.

This clonotype was counted many times. The V gene is TRBV29-1, the J gene TRBJ2-1; TRBD1 is a possible D gene (6 bases). The CDR3 loop spans 15 amino acids. Trimming took off 7 bases at V and 5 bases at J, with 21 bases between the two ends. CDR1 is SQVTM, CDR2 ANQGSEA, per germline. This CDR3 reads CSARTDRRYDNEQFF. As DNA, the CDR3 is TGCAGCGCCCGGACTGACAGGAGGTACGACAATGAGCAGTTCTTC.

The chain is built from TRBV18 and TRBJ2-3; 7 bases fit TRBD1. Trimming at V came to 0 bases and at J to 6 bases, leaving 9 bases not matched to a gene. The CDR3 is 16 residues long. Per germline, CDR1 KGHSH and CDR2 LQKENI. CDR3 region: CASSPPWGQSSDTQYF. The DNA for the CDR3 is TGTGCCAGCTCACCACCGTGGGGACAGAGTTCGGATACGCAGTATTTT.

The sample holds a few counts of this clonotype. This rearrangement joins TRBV4-1 to TRBJ1-2, with TRBD1 identical over 7 bases. V lost 1 base, J lost 4 bases, and 3 bases stayed unmatched. The CDR3 consists of 14 residues. The germline V gene has CDR1 MGHRA and CDR2 YSYEKL. The CDR3: CASSQGTGTYGYTF. For the CDR3, the DNA is TGCGCCAGCAGCCAAGGGACAGGTACCTATGGCTACACCTTC.

The chain is built from TRBV5-1 and TRBJ1-1; D is unresolved. Germline lookup yields CDR1 SGHRS and CDR2 YFSETQ. This CDR3 has 15 residues. Trimming pared 0 bases from V and 3 bases from J, leaving 12 bases between. CDR3 protein: CASSLAVSGDTEAFF. CDR3 in DNA: TGCGCCAGCAGCTTGGCGGTCTCCGGGGACACTGAAGCTTTCTTT.

The genes are TRBV7-9 and TRBJ1-5, with D possibly TRBD1 on 5 matching bases. CDR1 is SEHNR, CDR2 FQNEAQ, per germline (reference sequence). Trimming took 5 bases from V and 2 from J, leaving 16 bases between them. The CDR3 is 16 residues long. The CDR3 spells CASSLGTPEGNQPQHF. The CDR3 nucleotides are TGTGCCAGCAGCCTGGGGACTCCGGAGGGCAATCAGCCCCAGCATTTT.

The rearrangement joins TRBV24-1 to TRBJ1-5; a possible D gene is TRBD1 (6 bases). CDR3 length: 15 amino acids. CDR1 KGHDR and CDR2 SFDVKD come from the germline V gene. The ends were cut back, 0 bases at V and 5 bases at J, with 10 bases in the middle. In nucleotides, the CDR3 is TGTGCCACCAGTGATTTGAAGGGGGGGGATCAGCCCCAGCATTTT. Translation gives CATSDLKGGDQPQHF.

This clonotype has only a few counts. This chain uses TRBV19 with TRBJ2-7; the match to TRBD2 covers 7 bases. This CDR3 is 13 amino acids long. Looked up from germline, CDR1 is LNHDA and CDR2 is SQIVND (reference sequence). Losses at the gene ends were 5 bases for V and 6 bases for J; bases not matched to a gene: 7. The CDR3 DNA reads as TGTGCCAGTAGTCCCGGACTAGGGTTCGAGCAGTACTTC. As protein: CASSPGLGFEQYF.

CDR3 DNA: TGCAGTGCTAGAGTCAGGAACACCGGGGAGCTGTTTTTT. Translated: CSARVRNTGELFF. The chain couples TRBV20-1 to TRBJ2-2; D remains ambiguous. The CDR3 has 13 residues. Trimming shortened V by 1 base and J by 1 base, and 4 bases separated the two germline ends. Germline CDR1 and CDR2: DFQATT and SNEGSKA (reference sequence).

This clonotype came up many times. J is TRBJ1-1 and V is TRBV5-1, with TRBD1 matching over 8 bases. Germline loops: CDR1 SGHRS, CDR2 YFSETQ. Germline trimming cut 5 bases from V and 2 bases from J; bases unmatched to any gene: 5. This CDR3 has 14 amino acids. Here the CDR3 reads CASRYGTGNTEAFF. The CDR3 region has the DNA TGCGCCAGCAGGTACGGGACAGGCAACACTGAAGCTTTCTTT.

V is TRBV5-1 and J is TRBJ2-3, with TRBD1 matching over 7 bases. V was clipped by 4 bases and J by 5 bases; unmatched bases: 10. Germline values: CDR1 SGHRS, CDR2 YFSETQ. The CDR3 runs 15 residues. CDR3 in amino acids: CASSLRQGMGDTQYF. The CDR3 bases are TGCGCCAGCAGCCTAAGACAGGGAATGGGAGATACGCAGTATTTT.

This chain links TRBV5-1 with TRBJ2-3; D perhaps matches TRBD2 (5 bases). V was shortened by 0 bases and J by 0 bases, with 8 bases between the two germline ends. The length of the CDR3 is 15 residues. The V gene's germline CDR1 is SGHRS and CDR2 YFSETQ. The CDR3 region has the DNA TGCGCCAGCAGCTTGGGTAGCGTTAGCACAGATACGCAGTATTTT. Amino acids: CASSLGSVSTDTQYF.

This clonotype was recorded a few times. The chain is built from TRBV6-5 and TRBJ2-7, with TRBD1 matching 10 bases. The V gene end was trimmed by 6 bases and the J gene end by 2 bases; junction bases not matched to a gene: 10. The CDR3 is 16 amino acids. Germline V gives CDR1 MNHEY, CDR2 SVGAGI. This CDR3 reads CASSPAPGQGTYEQYF. The CDR3 DNA reads TGTGCCAGCAGCCCAGCCCCGGGACAGGGGACCTACGAGCAGTACTTC.

The V call is TRBV20-1, the J call TRBJ1-2; D gene ambiguous. Looked up from germline, CDR1 is DFQATT and CDR2 is SNEGSKA (reference sequence). There are 14 residues in the CDR3. With 6 bases removed from V and 5 bases from J, the gap between germline ends came to 19 bases. The CDR3 is CSASSGEVWYGYTF. The CDR3, as DNA: TGCAGTGCCAGCTCCGGGGAAGTTTGGTATGGCTACACCTTC.

This clonotype was observed at least ten times. The chain carries TRBV3-1 and TRBJ1-2, with TRBD1 matching 10 bases. Germline CDR1 and CDR2: LGHDT and YNNKEL (reference sequence). This CDR3 comprises 15 residues. With 0 bases clipped from V and 7 bases from J, the junction kept 5 bases outside the gene matches. The CDR3, as DNA: TGTGCCAGCAGCCAAGATGCGACAGGGGGCCCTGGCTACACCTTC. Translated, it gives CASSQDATGGPGYTF.

In this sample, this clonotype turned up many times. The V gene is TRBV28, the J gene TRBJ2-1; 9 positions agree with TRBD1. From germline, CDR1 is MDHEN and CDR2 SYDVKM. The CDR3 length is 15 residues. V trimming: 8 bases; J trimming: 1 base; junction bases outside the gene matches: 6. CDR3 DNA sequence: TGTGCCAGCTTAAGTGGACAGGGGTCCTACAATGAGCAGTTCTTC. It encodes CASLSGQGSYNEQFF.

The sample holds many counts of this clonotype. The rearrangement links TRBV4-2 to TRBJ2-7; 7 nucleotides agree with TRBD2. CDR1 and CDR2 (germline): LGHNA, YNFKEQ. The CDR3 extends over 16 amino acids. The ends lost 1 base at V and 7 bases at J; junction bases unmatched: 13. CDR3 sequence reads: CASSQAAGEPRGEQYF. The CDR3 bases are TGTGCCAGCAGCCAAGCGGCGGGGGAGCCAAGAGGGGAGCAGTACTTC.

Worth noting for this clonotype: This clone may be a read error of a much larger clone one base away. This chain links TRBV29-1 with TRBJ2-7; D is unclear. Per germline, CDR1 SQVTM and CDR2 ANQGSEA. This CDR3 has 12 residues. Trimming took 5 bases from V and 9 from J, leaving 17 bases between them. CDR3 region: CSVSGVLKGQYF. CDR3 DNA: TGCAGCGTTAGTGGCGTGCTTAAGGGGCAGTACTTC.

The sample holds many counts of this clonotype. The chain joins TRBV27 to TRBJ2-7; 8 nucleotides agree with TRBD2. Germline V gives CDR1 MNHEY, CDR2 SMNVEV (reference sequence). The CDR3 contains 13 residues. J gave up 3 bases and V 5 bases, and 3 bases lay outside the gene matches. The CDR3 here is CASSRSGSYEQYF. Written as DNA, the CDR3 is TGTGCCAGCAGTAGGAGCGGGAGCTACGAGCAGTACTTC.

Many counts were recorded for this clonotype. V and J are TRBV4-1 and TRBJ2-2, with D unclear. The germline V gene has CDR1 MGHRA and CDR2 YSYEKL. Trimming removed 2 bases from V and 1 base from J, with 8 bases in between. The CDR3 is 15 amino acids. For the CDR3, the DNA is TGCGCCAGCAGCCAACCCGGTCGGAACACCGGGGAGCTGTTTTTT. Translating it yields CASSQPGRNTGELFF.

This clonotype occurred many times. The J gene is TRBJ1-1, the V gene TRBV20-1; the D is unclear. Germline values: CDR1 DFQATT, CDR2 SNEGSKA (reference sequence). This CDR3 contains 11 residues. Trimming took off 4 bases at V and 6 bases at J, with 9 bases between the two ends. The CDR3 protein is CSAKDNPEAFF. The CDR3 DNA sequence: TGCAGTGCTAAAGACAACCCTGAAGCTTTCTTT.

This clonotype was seen ten or more times. The rearrangement uses TRBV7-2 and TRBJ1-2; perhaps TRBD1 as D (6 bases). In germline, CDR1 is SGHTA, CDR2 FQGNSA. CDR3 size: 17 residues. V was shortened by 2 bases and J by 4 bases, with 20 bases between the two germline ends. CDR3 in DNA: TGTGCCAGCAGCTTAACTTCCGCAGGGGCGTTTGGCTATGGCTACACCTTC. It codes for CASSLTSAGAFGYGYTF.

The chain joins TRBV24-1 to TRBJ2-7; perhaps TRBD1 as D (6 bases). Trimming pared 11 bases from V and 2 bases from J, leaving 15 bases between. Per the germline V gene, CDR1 is KGHDR and CDR2 is SFDVKD. CDR3 length: 13 amino acids. CDR3 amino acids: CANAGTSTYEQYF. The CDR3 bases are TGTGCCAACGCCGGGACATCTACCTACGAGCAGTACTTC.

The chain recombines TRBV4-3 with TRBJ2-3; 8 bases match TRBD1. The germline CDR1 and CDR2 sequences are LGHNA and YSLEER. This CDR3 spans 17 amino acids. J lost 4 bases, V lost 3 bases, and 12 bases had no gene match. This CDR3 reads CASSQNQGQGVSDTQYF. CDR3 in DNA: TGCGCCAGCAGCCAGAACCAAGGACAGGGCGTCTCAGATACGCAGTATTTT.

This clonotype was detected many times. The chain employs TRBV20-1 and TRBJ2-7; 7 bases match TRBD2. Germline V gene lookup returns CDR1 DFQATT and CDR2 SNEGSKA (reference sequence). After removal of 4 bases from V and 3 bases from J, the junction contained 3 bases not matched to a gene. This CDR3 spans 12 amino acids. In DNA form, the CDR3 reads TGCAGTGCTACGGGAGGTAACTACGAGCAGTACTTC. This translates into CSATGGNYEQYF.

This clonotype was found many times. The V gene is TRBV4-3, the J gene TRBJ2-1; TRBD2 matches at 9 bases. The CDR3 extends over 16 amino acids. V trimming: 0 bases; J trimming: 4 bases; junction bases outside the gene matches: 4. Germline V lookup: CDR1 LGHNA, CDR2 YSLEER. The CDR3 nucleotides read TGCGCCAGCAGCCAAGAAGGACTAGCGCGGTACAATGAGCAGTTCTTC. Protein: CASSQEGLARYNEQFF.